Listed below are T cell receptor beta chains from one sample, sequenced in a study of T-cell memory formation after mild COVID-19. TCRdb recomputed calls from the 5' RACE reads with MiXCR, one row per CDR3 protein. This sample has roughly 51,000 distinct CDR3 sequences; 7.3% occur once, and the top ten carry about 1.5%. Sequencing input: PBMCs or a T cell subset sorted from them (not recorded which). The receptor set was obtained from a man younger than 35 who had mild COVID-19 (a few samples of this study predate the infection). Cell type and time point are not known. The conserved cysteine and the conserved F or W are not part of the CDR3 here.

TRBV21-1	TRBJ1-4	ASSNGTGDRINEKLF
TRBV29-1	TRBJ1-1	SGGQGTEAF
TRBV5-1	TRBJ2-7	ASSGVTSPAHEQY
TRBV4-1	TRBJ2-5	ASSQDRASGGETQY
TRBV4-1	TRBJ2-3	ASSSRYTDTQY
TRBV20-1	TRBJ1-2	CRGQDNYGYT
TRBV11-3	TRBJ2-3	ASSFDGEGLY
TRBV6-6	TRBJ2-1	ASSYSGLAGVDEQF
TRBV18	TRBJ2-1	ASSYGQYSYNEQF
TRBV5-5	TRBJ1-3	ASSLGPAGNTIY
TRBV6-6	TRBJ2-2	ASSGQAGELF
TRBV28	TRBJ1-2	ASSYTGLNYGYT
TRBV7-2	TRBJ2-5	ASRSAPGGTQY
TRBV12-3/TRBV12-4	TRBJ2-5	ASLKETETQY
TRBV6-5	TRBJ2-3	ASKTGRVDTQY
TRBV30	TRBJ2-7	AWSGGLGYEQY